These T cell receptor beta chains were read from a single sample in a study of human T cells and chemical hapten exposure. Each CDR3 protein is one row after TCRdb ran MiXCR on the RACE reads. Found here are under 200,000 distinct CDR3 sequences, around 30% of them singletons; the top ten hold less than 3%. Sequences were derived from whole blood, sampled in connection with sensitization to the hapten diphenylcyclopropenone (DPC). The receptors originated from a woman aged 30 to 39 with alopecia areata. Some clones in this sample may be carry-over from other donors' samples. CDR3s include the opening cysteine and the closing phenylalanine or tryptophan. Fields, in order: J gene, clone size, D gene, V gene, CDR3 protein, CDR3 DNA. The D gene is left open where the match is weak. Only part of the rows carry a size: once, few, many, or a class if the clone is expanded.

>TRBJ2-4|few|.|TRBV20-1
CSAMEVAKNIQYF
TGCAGTGCTATGGAAGTAGCCAAAAACATTCAGTACTTC
>TRBJ1-5|.|.|TRBV21-1
CASSIGCPQRKGQPQHF
TGTGCCAGCAGCATCGGTTGCCCCCAGAGGAAGGGGCAGCCCCAGCATTTT
>TRBJ2-1|few|TRBD1|TRBV11-1
CATTGARYNEQFF
TGTGCCACAACAGGGGCGAGATACAATGAGCAGTTCTTC
>TRBJ2-7|few|.|TRBV9
CASSVDISFHEQYF
TGTGCCAGCAGCGTAGATATTTCGTTCCACGAGCAGTACTTC
>TRBJ1-3|few|.|TRBV10-3
CAIADGRGNTIYF
TGTGCCATTGCCGACGGCCGTGGAAACACCATATATTTT
>TRBJ2-2|few|.|TRBV7-9
CASSSYGTPNTGELFF
TGTGCCAGCAGCTCATACGGGACACCTAACACCGGGGAGCTGTTTTTT
>TRBJ2-5|few|.|TRBV15
CATSREGETQYF
TGTGCCACCAGCAGAGAAGGAGAGACCCAGTACTTC
>TRBJ2-3|few|TRBD1|TRBV20-1
CSARGQGASDTQYF
TGCAGTGCTAGAGGACAGGGGGCATCAGATACGCAGTATTTT
>TRBJ1-2|.|.|TRBV6-1
CASSASFNYGYTF
TGTGCCAGCAGTGCCAGTTTTAACTATGGCTACACCTTC
>TRBJ1-1|many|.|TRBV4-3
CASSQAGTNTEAFF
TGCGCCAGCAGCCAAGCTGGGACAAACACTGAAGCTTTCTTT
>TRBJ2-7|.|TRBD1|TRBV5-1
CASSAGTGDREQYF
TGCGCCAGCAGCGCTGGGACAGGGGATCGGGAGCAGTACTTC
>TRBJ2-1|many|.|TRBV11-1
CASSFATSLEEQFF
TGTGCCAGCAGCTTTGCGACTAGTCTAGAAGAGCAGTTCTTC
>TRBJ1-2|.|TRBD1|TRBV5-1
CASSLRGRMGSHGYTF
TGCGCCAGCAGCTTGAGGGGGCGTATGGGTTCCCATGGCTACACCTTC
>TRBJ2-2|.|TRBD2|TRBV4-1
CASSQTSGGPSTGELFF
TGCGCCAGCAGCCAGACGTCGGGAGGGCCCTCTACCGGGGAGCTGTTTTTT
>TRBJ2-3|.|.|TRBV12-3/TRBV12-4
CASSPIPPRTDTQYF
TGTGCCAGCAGCCCTATCCCCCCCCGCACAGATACGCAGTATTTT
>TRBJ1-5|.|.|TRBV30
CAWSVQTYGNQPQHF
TGTGCCTGGAGTGTGCAAACTTACGGCAATCAGCCCCAGCATTTT
>TRBJ1-3|once|.|TRBV7-2
CASSRGHGNTIYF
TGTGCCAGCAGCCGGGGGCATGGAAACACCATATATTTT
>TRBJ2-5|few|.|TRBV29-1
CSVVPGGETQYF
TGCAGCGTTGTACCCGGGGGCGAGACCCAGTACTTC
>TRBJ2-7|.|TRBD2|TRBV7-6
CASSLWTSGSDEQYF
TGTGCCAGCAGCCTATGGACCAGCGGGAGTGACGAGCAGTACTTC
>TRBJ2-2|.|.|TRBV28
CASIPGADTGELFF
TGTGCCAGTATACCAGGGGCCGACACCGGGGAGCTGTTTTTT
>TRBJ2-5|many|.|TRBV29-1
CSVDAAVETQYF
TGCAGCGTTGACGCGGCTGTTGAGACCCAGTACTTC
>TRBJ2-5|.|TRBD1|TRBV18
CASSPRTGVVETQYF
TGTGCCAGCTCACCTCGGACAGGGGTTGTGGAGACCCAGTACTTC
>TRBJ2-3|.|.|TRBV7-3
CASSSTRVSTDTQYF
TGTGCCAGCAGCTCCACCAGGGTTTCCACAGATACGCAGTATTTT
>TRBJ1-1|few|.|TRBV7-9
CASNKVIGTEAFF
TGTGCCAGCAACAAGGTGATAGGGACTGAAGCTTTCTTT
>TRBJ1-2|few|.|TRBV2
CASSVTDYGYTF
TGTGCCAGCAGTGTGACCGACTATGGCTACACCTTC
>TRBJ1-3|.|.|TRBV3-1
CASGGIGGTIYF
TGTGCCAGCGGGGGGATCGGGGGCACCATATATTTT
>TRBJ1-2|many|.|TRBV29-1
CSVGGSGGYTF
TGCAGCGTTGGGGGCAGCGGTGGCTACACCTTC
>TRBJ1-2|few|.|TRBV12-3/TRBV12-4
CASSLYTAGDGYTF
TGTGCCAGCAGTTTATATACAGCCGGCGACGGCTACACCTTC
>TRBJ1-5|.|.|TRBV6-5
CASSGPNQPQHF
TGTGCCAGCAGCGGTCCCAATCAGCCCCAGCATTTT
>TRBJ1-1|.|.|TRBV18
CASSLRTQAHEAFF
TGTGCCAGCTCACTCCGGACGCAGGCGCATGAAGCTTTCTTT
>TRBJ2-3|.|TRBD1|TRBV11-1
CASSFRTGQGTQYF
TGTGCCAGCAGCTTCAGGACAGGCCAGGGTACGCAGTATTTT
>TRBJ2-1|few|.|TRBV29-1
CSVNPPESYNEQFF
TGCAGCGTAAACCCCCCTGAGTCCTACAATGAGCAGTTCTTC
>TRBJ2-7|few|.|TRBV3-1
CASSQDLVRGSEQYF
TGTGCCAGCAGCCAAGACTTAGTGAGGGGATCCGAGCAGTACTTC
>TRBJ2-7|.|.|TRBV6-2/TRBV6-3
CASRDHYEQYF
TGTGCCAGCAGGGACCACTACGAGCAGTACTTC
>TRBJ1-1|.|.|TRBV29-1
CSVAGPWGAEAFF
TGCAGCGTTGCCGGGCCCTGGGGCGCTGAAGCTTTCTTT
>TRBJ1-2|.|.|TRBV4-3
CASSQAGRGYGYTF
TGCGCCAGCAGCCAAGCAGGTCGGGGCTATGGCTACACCTTC
>TRBJ1-1|.|TRBD1|TRBV11-1
CASSGRTGGNTEAFF
TGTGCCAGCAGCGGTCGGACAGGAGGGAACACTGAAGCTTTCTTT
>TRBJ2-5|.|.|TRBV6-5
CASSYSRRETQYF
TGTGCCAGCAGTTACTCGCGTAGAGAGACCCAGTACTTC
>TRBJ1-5|.|TRBD1|TRBV20-1
CSASQGTDQPQHF
TGCAGTGCTAGCCAGGGGACAGATCAGCCCCAGCATTTT
>TRBJ2-7|few|.|TRBV5-6
CASSFGTNSYEQYF
TGTGCCAGCAGCTTCGGGACAAACTCCTACGAGCAGTACTTC
>TRBJ1-4|few|TRBD1|TRBV4-3
CASSQGDRKEKLFF
TGCGCCAGCAGCCAGGGGGACAGGAAGGAAAAACTGTTTTTT
>TRBJ2-3|.|TRBD2|TRBV7-2
CASSFSGAAGGYTDTQYF
TGTGCCAGCAGCTTTAGCGGAGCAGCGGGAGGGTACACAGATACGCAGTATTTT
>TRBJ2-7|few|.|TRBV25-1
CASSDGRGGNSYEQYF
TGTGCCAGCAGTGACGGGCGGGGCGGGAATTCCTACGAGCAGTACTTC
>TRBJ2-5|.|.|TRBV9
CASSFAQGPAETQYF
TGTGCCAGCAGCTTCGCCCAGGGACCTGCCGAGACCCAGTACTTC
>TRBJ1-1|few|.|TRBV30
CAWSTGRNTEAFF
TGTGCCTGGAGCACAGGCCGGAACACTGAAGCTTTCTTT
>TRBJ1-1|few|.|TRBV28
CASSRLGLEAFF
TGTGCCAGCAGTCGTTTGGGGCTTGAAGCTTTCTTT
>TRBJ1-2|few|.|TRBV28
CASSIDGTNYGYTF
TGTGCCAGCAGTATCGACGGGACCAACTATGGCTACACCTTC
>TRBJ1-5|.|.|TRBV30
CAWSVGDSGNQPQHF
TGTGCCTGGAGTGTAGGAGACAGCGGCAATCAGCCCCAGCATTTT
>TRBJ2-1|few|.|TRBV29-1
CSVYTYNEQFF
TGCAGCGTTTACACCTACAATGAGCAGTTCTTC
>TRBJ2-3|many|.|TRBV29-1
CSVGGRITDTQYF
TGCAGCGTTGGCGGCAGGATCACAGATACGCAGTATTTT
>TRBJ2-2|few|.|TRBV27
CASSSVAGTGELFF
TGTGCCAGCAGTTCGGTCGCGGGCACCGGGGAGCTGTTTTTT
>TRBJ1-1|.|.|TRBV10-3
CAINEGMMNTEAFF
TGTGCCATCAACGAGGGAATGATGAACACTGAAGCTTTCTTT